This T cell receptor (beta chain) is drawn from a study of blood T cell repertoires in COVID-19. As for the study in general: From the United States, Italy and Spain came samples of acute and convalescent COVID-19. T cells, B-cell-depleted T cells, or PBMCs provided the cDNA or gDNA that served as material.

Methods used by the authors: Amplification of reference gene primers provided the estimated nucleated cell counts. Assay: immunoSEQ multiplex PCR; the TCRdb copy retains only in-frame clones and omits some. Clone size and the V and J calls come from that table; the DNA yielded D and trimming. The repertoire includes about 180,000 clones, 80% to 90% of them detected once, and approximately 11% sits in the top ten. This CDR3 spans 16 amino acids. The ends lost 1 base at V and 4 bases at J; junction bases unmatched: 0. Germline V CDR1 and CDR2: LGHDT, YNNKEL (reference sequence). The sequence came from a human donor with active or convalescent COVID-19. The donor label of this sample is uncertain. The V gene is TRBV3-1 (or the pseudogene TRBV3-2), the J gene TRBJ2-2, with 13 bases that match TRBD2. The sequenced sample was peripheral blood. This CDR3 reads CASSQGLAGGTGELFF. The CDR3, as DNA: TGTGCCAGCAGCCAAGGACTAGCGGGAGGCACCGGGGAGCTGTTTTTT.